This is a list of T cell receptor beta chains from one sample in a study of blood T cells in healthy people across ages. TCRdb reanalysed the 5' RACE reads using MiXCR and keeps one entry per CDR3 protein. The profile shows 1 million or so distinct CDR3 sequences, 45% of them singletons. The specimen sequenced was blood. Receptors were obtained from a woman aged 55-69 years in good health. The conserved cysteine and the conserved F or W are not part of the CDR3 here.

V gene: TRBV5-1; J gene: TRBJ2-1; CDR3 protein: ASSLGSSGGAEQF
V gene: TRBV20-1; J gene: TRBJ2-3; CDR3 protein: SAPTGSMSDTQY
V gene: TRBV12-3/TRBV12-4; J gene: TRBJ2-7; CDR3 protein: ASSPPGTPYEQY
V gene: TRBV20-1; J gene: TRBJ2-1; CDR3 protein: SVRPGLDVGEQF
V gene: TRBV29-1; J gene: TRBJ2-5; CDR3 protein: SVEDLKTQY
V gene: TRBV5-1; J gene: TRBJ2-5; CDR3 protein: ASSLLQPGSQY
V gene: TRBV27; J gene: TRBJ1-1; CDR3 protein: ASSPLGERNTEAF
V gene: TRBV2; J gene: TRBJ2-4; CDR3 protein: ASSAGTGVIYDIQY
V gene: TRBV6-5; J gene: TRBJ2-5; CDR3 protein: ASSYSGQRETQY
V gene: TRBV9; J gene: TRBJ2-7; CDR3 protein: ASSVAPGEGVY
V gene: TRBV6-4; J gene: TRBJ2-1; CDR3 protein: ASSDRVTLVSYNEQF
V gene: TRBV7-2; J gene: TRBJ2-3; CDR3 protein: ASSPTGPFTDTQY
V gene: TRBV20-1; J gene: TRBJ2-1; CDR3 protein: SATAGPSWNEQF
V gene: TRBV20-1; J gene: TRBJ2-7; CDR3 protein: SAEGGERGYEQY
V gene: TRBV7-9; J gene: TRBJ2-3; CDR3 protein: ASSLGSGGTNTDTQY
V gene: TRBV6-5; J gene: TRBJ2-2; CDR3 protein: ASSYQQSTGELF
V gene: TRBV3-1; J gene: -; CDR3 protein: ASTGWGASSYNEQY
V gene: TRBV11-2; J gene: TRBJ2-1; CDR3 protein: ASSLGSSGSNEQF
V gene: TRBV10-3; J gene: TRBJ2-1; CDR3 protein: AISKSPGLADSSYNEQF
V gene: TRBV10-3; J gene: TRBJ2-5; CDR3 protein: AISEGVVETQY
V gene: TRBV4-2; J gene: TRBJ1-2; CDR3 protein: ASSPRTGLYNYGYT
V gene: TRBV10-3; J gene: TRBJ2-7; CDR3 protein: AISDLAGSYEQY
V gene: TRBV27; J gene: TRBJ2-1; CDR3 protein: ASSFGLARYNEQF
V gene: TRBV20-1; J gene: TRBJ1-1; CDR3 protein: SAPRQGLNTEAF
V gene: TRBV18; J gene: TRBJ2-5; CDR3 protein: ASSPALDRVVVGQY
V gene: TRBV10-3; J gene: TRBJ2-7; CDR3 protein: AIKPGQGSYEQY
V gene: TRBV29-1; J gene: TRBJ2-1; CDR3 protein: SVARGTGSINEQF
V gene: TRBV4-1; J gene: TRBJ1-1; CDR3 protein: ASSQGFNSNTEAF
V gene: TRBV6-5; J gene: TRBJ2-7; CDR3 protein: ASSYRDTPLYEQY
V gene: TRBV5-1; J gene: TRBJ2-5; CDR3 protein: ASSRPGQQETQY